In its sample, the clone carrying this T cell receptor (beta chain) was seen a few times. Its target is unknown. CDR1 and CDR2 from the germline V gene are KGHSH and LQKENI. Trimming pared 0 bases from V and 2 bases from J, leaving 7 bases between. The CDR3 covers 14 residues. The data are from a study of response to subunit inactivated influenza vaccine. General study results and limits: T cells newly recruited by each seasonal influenza vaccination are few, the authors suggested.

TCRdb analysed the RT-PCR reads with MiXCR anew, one entry per CDR3 protein. The table records 550,000 to 650,000 distinct CDR3 sequences, 10% to 15% of them present only once. The clonotype was recovered from a man in his forties or fifties who received an inactivated influenza vaccine. The chain employs TRBV18 and TRBJ2-5; possibly TRBD2 for D (5 bases). The sequencing here drew on PBMCs from blood, taken on the day of vaccination. This CDR3 reads CASSPPEEQETQYF. The CDR3 DNA sequence: TGTGCCAGCTCACCACCGGAGGAGCAAGAGACCCAGTACTTC.